This TCR beta chain originates from a study of beta chain features in type 1 diabetes. About the study: Sorted cells, approximately 110 million in number, were examined across all samples. Findings and caveats of the study: Sequencing the cDNA could make cells with high TCR expression show up more than they should. Type 1 diabetes patients had TCRB CDR3s that were shorter (moderately but significantly so) in all four CD4+ subsets. The naive, central memory and Treg TCRB repertoires looked more alike in patients than they did in healthy donors.

Over 95% purity was reached by all sorted populations. Note on this clone: Its antigen is not identified.

The whole isolated RNA underwent reverse transcription, so sequencing captured expressed TCRB transcripts. Generated by immunoSEQ multiplex PCR, the TCRdb table keeps only in-frame clones and is missing some. The sample consists of roughly 300,000 clones, around 9.3% of them appearing once. The sample taken for sequencing was central memory CD4+ T cells from blood. The receptor comes from a man aged 30-40 years with type 1 diabetes.

CDR3 region: CASSSGTVGETQYF. The CDR3 DNA reads as TGTGCCAGCAGCTCCGGGACAGTAGGGGAGACCCAGTACTTC. The chain is built from TRBV13 and TRBJ2-5; 7 bases align to TRBD1. With 4 bases clipped from V and 5 bases from J, the junction kept 7 bases outside the gene matches. The CDR3 is 14 residues long. The germline gives CDR1 PRHDT, CDR2 FYEKMQ (reference sequence).